A selection of T cell receptor beta chains follows, all from one sample in a study of blood T cell repertoires in COVID-19. Profiling relied on immunoSEQ multiplex PCR, and the TCRdb table lists in-frame clones only, not all of them. Of 200,000 to 250,000 clones listed, approximately 87% are singletons. The source material was PBMCs or T cells enriched from blood (not recorded which). Receptor source: a woman in her fifties or sixties in a cohort exposed to, infected with or recovered from COVID-19 (not recorded which). Both conserved end residues are part of each CDR3. Fields, in order: J gene, clone size, D gene, V gene, CDR3 DNA, CDR3 protein. D genes are given only for firm matches. Clone sizes are given selectively: once, few, many, or a class where the clone is expanded.

j_gene: TRBJ1-2; abundance: -; d_gene: -; v_gene: TRBV15; CDR3nt: TGTGCCACCAGCCAGAAGTGGGGCGGCTACACCTTC; CDR3aa: CATSQKWGGYTF
j_gene: TRBJ1-2; abundance: -; d_gene: TRBD1; v_gene: TRBV4-3; CDR3nt: TGCGCCAGCAGCCAAGTCGGGACAGAGGGCTACACCTTC; CDR3aa: CASSQVGTEGYTF
j_gene: TRBJ1-6; abundance: -; d_gene: -; v_gene: TRBV27; CDR3nt: TGTGCCAGCAGTCGCAAGACGGCGGGTACAGCCTATAATTCACCCCTCCACTTT; CDR3aa: CASSRKTAGTAYNSPLHF
j_gene: TRBJ2-5; abundance: -; d_gene: -; v_gene: TRBV3-1/TRBV3-2; CDR3nt: TGTGCCAGCAGCCAAAACTCCGAGACCCAGTACTTC; CDR3aa: CASSQNSETQYF
j_gene: TRBJ2-3; abundance: -; d_gene: TRBD2; v_gene: TRBV5-6; CDR3nt: TGTGCCAGCAGCTCGAAGACTAGCGGGGGTCCTTGGGCGCAGTATTTT; CDR3aa: CASSSKTSGGPWAQYF
j_gene: TRBJ2-2; abundance: -; d_gene: TRBD1; v_gene: TRBV19; CDR3nt: TGTGCCAGTAGTTATGTCGCCAGGGGGCTAACCACCGGGGAGCTGTTTTTT; CDR3aa: CASSYVARGLTTGELFF
j_gene: TRBJ1-4; abundance: once; d_gene: -; v_gene: TRBV3-1/TRBV3-2; CDR3nt: TGTGCCAGCAGCCAAGGCGAGTCGTGGAATGAAAAACTGTTTTTT; CDR3aa: CASSQGESWNEKLFF
j_gene: TRBJ2-7; abundance: -; d_gene: -; v_gene: TRBV28; CDR3nt: TGTGCCAGCATTCCTGGGGGCCCCCCCTACGAGCAGTACTTC; CDR3aa: CASIPGGPPYEQYF
j_gene: TRBJ2-5; abundance: -; d_gene: TRBD1; v_gene: TRBV29-1; CDR3nt: TGCAGCGCACGAGTTTCCGGACAGGGGGTGAACCAAGAGACCCAGTACTTC; CDR3aa: CSARVSGQGVNQETQYF
j_gene: TRBJ1-5; abundance: -; d_gene: -; v_gene: TRBV5-5; CDR3nt: TGTGCCAGCAGCCCGCGCGCGGGGGTAAGAAGCAATCAGCCCCAGCATTTT; CDR3aa: CASSPRAGVRSNQPQHF
j_gene: TRBJ2-7; abundance: -; d_gene: TRBD1; v_gene: TRBV5-6; CDR3nt: TGTGCCACACGTCGGACAGGGGGCAGTTCCTACGAGCAGTACTTC; CDR3aa: CATRRTGGSSYEQYF
j_gene: TRBJ2-1; abundance: -; d_gene: -; v_gene: TRBV5-3; CDR3nt: TGTGCCAGAAGCTTGGCCGTGGGACTTAAAGATGAGCAGTTCTTC; CDR3aa: CARSLAVGLKDEQFF
j_gene: TRBJ2-1; abundance: few; d_gene: -; v_gene: TRBV29-1; CDR3nt: TGCAGCGTTTCGGCAGGGTTGGACAATGAGCAGTTCTTC; CDR3aa: CSVSAGLDNEQFF
j_gene: TRBJ2-1; abundance: -; d_gene: -; v_gene: TRBV20-1; CDR3nt: TGCAGTGCCCTGAGAGGCAATGAGCAGTTCTTC; CDR3aa: CSALRGNEQFF
j_gene: TRBJ2-3; abundance: once; d_gene: -; v_gene: TRBV9; CDR3nt: TGTGCCAGCAGCGTCCACAGGTTGACAGATACGCAGTATTTT; CDR3aa: CASSVHRLTDTQYF
j_gene: TRBJ2-6; abundance: -; d_gene: TRBD1; v_gene: TRBV4-3; CDR3nt: TGCGCCAGCAGCCCCACCGGGACAGGGGGCCCCAACGTCCTGACTTTC; CDR3aa: CASSPTGTGGPNVLTF
j_gene: TRBJ1-1; abundance: -; d_gene: TRBD1; v_gene: TRBV10-3; CDR3nt: TGTGCCATCAGTTCACAGGGGGGAAACACTGAAGCTTTCTTT; CDR3aa: CAISSQGGNTEAFF
j_gene: TRBJ1-1; abundance: -; d_gene: -; v_gene: TRBV6-5; CDR3nt: TGTGCCAGCAGTTACCTCGGTTCCAGGGGAAACACTGAAGCTTTCTTT; CDR3aa: CASSYLGSRGNTEAFF
j_gene: TRBJ2-2; abundance: -; d_gene: TRBD2; v_gene: TRBV5-5; CDR3nt: TGTGCCAGTACGCGGGGGGGCCCCGGGGAGCTGTTTTTT; CDR3aa: CASTRGGPGELFF
j_gene: TRBJ2-4; abundance: -; d_gene: TRBD1; v_gene: TRBV5-6; CDR3nt: TGTGCCAGCAAGGACAGGGGGACCAAAAACATTCAGTACTTC; CDR3aa: CASKDRGTKNIQYF
j_gene: TRBJ2-5; abundance: -; d_gene: TRBD2; v_gene: TRBV24-1; CDR3nt: TGTGCCACCAGCCCCGGGGCCGCGGGGGGGATGGAGACCCAGTACTTC; CDR3aa: CATSPGAAGGMETQYF
j_gene: TRBJ2-3; abundance: few; d_gene: TRBD2; v_gene: TRBV7-2; CDR3nt: TGTGCCAGCAGCCCGGGACTAGCGGGGGGAGGCGATACGCAGTATTTT; CDR3aa: CASSPGLAGGGDTQYF